What follows are 17 T cell receptor beta chains derived from one specimen sequenced in a study of cytomegalovirus exposure and HLA in healthy donors. A multiplex PCR was run with 60 Vbeta primers and 13 Jbeta primers. TCRdb's copy holds only in-frame clones and misses some; the assay was immunoSEQ multiplex PCR. Of 150,000 to 200,000 clones listed, roughly three quarters are singletons. Specimen: PBMCs. All receptors derive from a woman aged 45-65 years in good health and CMV-seropositive.

The V call is TRBV7-8, the J call TRBJ2-7, with 10 bases matching TRBD2. Germline loops: CDR1 SGHVS, CDR2 FQNEAQ. This CDR3 has 15 amino acids. Trimming cost V 5 bases and J 0 bases; bases outside gene matches: 4. The CDR3 DNA reads TGTGCCAGCAGCCCCCGGACTAGCGGCTCCTACGAGCAGTACTTC. Its translation is CASSPRTSGSYEQYF.

The V call is TRBV11-1, the J call TRBJ2-7; tentatively, D is TRBD1 (6 bases). CDR1 SGHAT and CDR2 FQDESV come from the germline V gene (reference sequence). The CDR3 loop spans 15 amino acids. With 5 bases removed from V and 0 bases from J, the gap between germline ends came to 14 bases. CDR3: CASSATGTLSYEQYF. CDR3 DNA sequence: TGTGCCAGCAGCGCGACCGGGACACTCTCCTACGAGCAGTACTTC.

The V gene is TRBV6-5, the J gene TRBJ2-7, with 8 bases that match TRBD1. CDR1 MNHEY and CDR2 SVGAGI come from the germline V gene. V shed 7 bases, J shed 2 bases, and the junction held 10 bases outside the gene matches. This CDR3 has 15 amino acids. Here the CDR3 DNA reads TGTGCCAGCAAGATTACAGGGGGGAGGACCTACGAGCAGTACTTC. This codes for CASKITGGRTYEQYF.

The gene calls are TRBV5-6 and TRBJ2-5; perhaps TRBD2 as D (5 bases). This CDR3 has 15 residues. The ends were cut back, 0 bases at V and 3 bases at J, with 12 bases in the middle. Looked up from germline, CDR1 is SGHDT and CDR2 is YYEEEE. CDR3 sequence (DNA): TGTGCCAGCAGCTTGGACGGACTGAGGGAAGAGACCCAGTACTTC. This codes for CASSLDGLREETQYF.

The chain combines TRBV9 with TRBJ2-7; possibly TRBD2 for D (5 bases). This CDR3 spans 16 amino acids. The V end lost 3 bases, the J end lost 2 bases, and 18 bases lay between the germline ends. Germline CDR1 SGDLS, CDR2 YYNGEE. The CDR3, as DNA: TGTGCCAGCAGCGGCGGAGGAGGTCCTTTCACCTACGAGCAGTACTTC. Its protein is CASSGGGGPFTYEQYF. The complete variable domain, with remaining parts taken from reference TRBV9 and TRBJ2-7, reads DSGVTQTPKHLITATGQRVTLRCSPRSGDLSVYWYQQSLDQGLQFLIQYYNGEERAKGNILERFSAQQFPDLHSELNLSSLELGDSALYFCASSGGGGPFTYEQYFGPGTRLTVT.

The chain couples TRBV6-5 to TRBJ2-2; 8 bases match TRBD2. The trim removed 5 bases at V and 5 bases at J, leaving 1 base unmatched. The CDR3 sequence is 13 residues long. Germline assignment: CDR1 MNHEY and CDR2 SVGAGI. DNA for the CDR3: TGTGCCAGCAGTAAGCGGGAGACCGGGGAGCTGTTTTTT. Amino acids: CASSKRETGELFF.

The gene calls are TRBV14 and TRBJ2-1; 8 nucleotides line up with TRBD2. Germline assignment: CDR1 SGHDN and CDR2 FVKESK. Trimming removed 4 bases from V and 7 bases from J; junction bases left unmatched: 3. The CDR3 runs to 13 residues. CDR3 loop: CASSLAGLNEQFF. In nucleotides, the CDR3 is TGTGCCAGCAGCCTAGCGGGGCTGAATGAGCAGTTCTTC.

This clone was counted only a few times. The V and J genes are TRBV19 and TRBJ1-5, with 9 bases aligning to TRBD1. This CDR3 region has 14 residues. Losses at the gene ends were 6 bases for V and 4 bases for J; bases not matched to a gene: 4. Germline lookup yields CDR1 LNHDA and CDR2 SQIVND (reference sequence). The CDR3 region is CASRSQGANQPQHF. CDR3 DNA sequence: TGTGCCAGTAGGTCACAGGGGGCTAATCAGCCCCAGCATTTT.

The chain combines TRBV14 with TRBJ1-1; TRBD1 is a possible D gene (5 bases). This CDR3 contains 17 residues. Germline CDR1 and CDR2: SGHDN and FVKESK. The V and J ends lost 4 bases and 3 bases respectively, with 21 bases between them. The DNA of the CDR3 is TGTGCCAGCAGCCTCACCCCCCGACACGGCAGGGACACTGAAGCTTTCTTT. Protein product: CASSLTPRHGRDTEAFF.

On this clone itself: Compared with germline, one end of the junction differs, possibly owing to a read error. The rearrangement links TRBV7-7 to TRBJ2-1; D is possibly TRBD2 (6 bases). Looked up from germline, CDR1 is SSHAT and CDR2 is FNYEAQ (reference sequence). The CDR3 length is 14 residues. The CDR3 loop reads CASSPRPGAHEQFF. CDR3 bases: TGTGCTAGCAGCCCGAGGCCGGGAGCTCATGAGCAGTTCTTC.

A remark on this clone: The junction does not match germline at one end; this may be a read error. V gene TRBV9 combines with J gene TRBJ2-3; 16 bases align to TRBD2. Germline V CDR1 and CDR2: SGDLS, YYNGEE. This CDR3 spans 20 amino acids. CDR3 DNA sequence: TGTGCCAGCAGTGTAGGGATCGGGACTAGCGGGGGGGACCTCACAGATACGCAGTATTTT. Translated, it gives CASSVGIGTSGGDLTDTQYF.

This chain connects TRBV7-3 to TRBJ2-5; 8 bases match TRBD2. Germline trimming cut 5 bases from V and 5 bases from J; bases unmatched to any gene: 13. The germline CDR1 and CDR2 sequences are SGHTA and FQGTGA. The CDR3 consists of 16 residues. As DNA, the CDR3 is TGTGCCAGCAGCCACCCCAGCGGGGGCCGGAGGGAGACCCAGTACTTC. This translates into CASSHPSGGRRETQYF. The variable domain in full, with the rest retrieved from reference TRBV7-3 and TRBJ2-5, is GAGVSQTPSNKVTEKGKYVELRCDPISGHTALYWYRQSLGQGPEFLIYFQGTGAADDSGLPNDRFFAVRPEGSVSTLKIQRTERGDSAVYLCASSHPSGGRRETQYFGPGTRLLVL.

This clone occurred once. This chain joins TRBV4-1 and TRBJ1-6; TRBD1 matches 7 bases. The CDR3 length is 15 residues. Germline V CDR1 and CDR2: MGHRA, YSYEKL. Trimming removed 0 bases from V and 7 bases from J; junction bases left unmatched: 3. The CDR3 here is CASSQDHRGNSPLHF. The CDR3, as DNA: TGCGCCAGCAGCCAAGACCACAGGGGAAATTCACCCCTCCACTTT.

The chain uses TRBV9 and TRBJ2-1, with TRBD1 matching 9 bases. The CDR3 totals 18 residues. J lost 4 bases, V lost 3 bases, and 14 bases had no gene match. CDR1 is SGDLS and CDR2 is YYNGEE in the germline V gene. This chain's CDR3 is CASSAPHSDRGQYNEQFF. The CDR3 DNA reads TGTGCCAGCAGCGCCCCCCACTCGGACAGGGGACAATACAATGAGCAGTTCTTC.

The chain links TRBV6-4 to TRBJ1-5; the match to TRBD1 covers 7 bases. The germline V gene has CDR1 MRHNA and CDR2 SNTAGT. V lost 5 bases and J lost 9; bases outside the gene matches: 7. The CDR3 totals 13 residues. Written as DNA, the CDR3 is TGTGCCAGCAGTCGGGACAGTGGTTTGCCCCAGCATTTT. Residues: CASSRDSGLPQHF.

This chain connects TRBV2 to TRBJ1-6; D gene ambiguous. Trimming stripped 3 bases from V and 7 bases from J, with 7 bases between. Germline CDR1 SNHLY, CDR2 FYNNEI. CDR3 length: 13 amino acids. The CDR3 here is CASSESRNSPLHF. DNA of the CDR3: TGTGCCAGCAGTGAGAGTAGAAATTCACCCCTCCACTTT.

This rearrangement joins TRBV6-4 to TRBJ2-1, with 7 bases lining up with TRBD1. J lost 8 bases, V lost 2 bases, and 3 bases had no gene match. The CDR3 runs to 13 residues. Looked up from germline, CDR1 is MRHNA and CDR2 is SNTAGT. This CDR3 reads CASSDRGRDEQFF. In nucleotides, the CDR3 is TGTGCCAGCAGTGACAGGGGGCGGGATGAGCAGTTCTTC.